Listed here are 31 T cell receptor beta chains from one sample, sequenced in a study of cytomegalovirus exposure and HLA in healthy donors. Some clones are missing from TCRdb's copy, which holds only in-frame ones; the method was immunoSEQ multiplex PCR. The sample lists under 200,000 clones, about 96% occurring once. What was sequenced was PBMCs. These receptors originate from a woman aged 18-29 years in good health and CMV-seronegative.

For the CDR3, the DNA is TGTGCCAGCAGCGTAGGTGGGACAGACTACGAGCAGTACTTC. It is translated as CASSVGGTDYEQYF. The J gene is TRBJ2-7, the V gene TRBV9, with 7 bases that match TRBD1. This CDR3 is built from 14 residues. CDR1 is SGDLS and CDR2 is YYNGEE in the germline V gene. V lost 0 bases, J lost 3 bases, and 3 bases stayed unmatched.

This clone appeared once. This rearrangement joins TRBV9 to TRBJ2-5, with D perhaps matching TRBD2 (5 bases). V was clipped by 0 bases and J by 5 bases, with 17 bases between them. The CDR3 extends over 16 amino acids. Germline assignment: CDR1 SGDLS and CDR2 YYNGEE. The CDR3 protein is CASSVAGGRGLETQYF. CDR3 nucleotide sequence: TGTGCCAGCAGCGTAGCAGGAGGAAGAGGCCTCGAGACCCAGTACTTC.

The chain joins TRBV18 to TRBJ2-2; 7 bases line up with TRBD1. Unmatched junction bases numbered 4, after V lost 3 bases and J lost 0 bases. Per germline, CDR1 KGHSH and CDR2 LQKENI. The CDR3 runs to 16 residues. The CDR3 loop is CASSPQDRTNTGELFF. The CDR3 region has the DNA TGTGCCAGCTCACCCCAGGACAGGACGAACACCGGGGAGCTGTTTTTT.

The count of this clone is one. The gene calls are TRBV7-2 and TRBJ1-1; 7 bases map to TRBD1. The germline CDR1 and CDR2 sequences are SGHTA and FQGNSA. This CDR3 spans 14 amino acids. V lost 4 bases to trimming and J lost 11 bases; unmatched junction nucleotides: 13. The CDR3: CASSSVSPTGFAFF. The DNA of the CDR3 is TGTGCCAGCAGCTCCGTATCCCCGACAGGGTTCGCTTTCTTT.

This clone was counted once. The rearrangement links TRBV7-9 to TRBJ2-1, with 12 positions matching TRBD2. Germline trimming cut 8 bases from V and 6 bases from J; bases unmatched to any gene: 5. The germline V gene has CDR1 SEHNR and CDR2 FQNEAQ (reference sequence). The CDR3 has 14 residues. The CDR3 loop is CASQTSGGFNEQFF. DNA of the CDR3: TGTGCCAGCCAGACTAGCGGGGGATTCAATGAGCAGTTCTTC.

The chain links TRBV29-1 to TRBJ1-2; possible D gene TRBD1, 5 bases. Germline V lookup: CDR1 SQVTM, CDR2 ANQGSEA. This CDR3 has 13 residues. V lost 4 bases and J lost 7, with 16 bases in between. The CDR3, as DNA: TGCAGCGTTGTCGGAACGGGGGGTGGTGGCTACACCTTC. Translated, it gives CSVVGTGGGGYTF. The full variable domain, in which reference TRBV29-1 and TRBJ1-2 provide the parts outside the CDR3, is SAVISQKPSRDICQRGTSLTIQCQVDSQVTMMFWYRQQPGQSLTLIATANQGSEATYESGFVIDKFPISRPNLTFSTLTVSNMSPEDSSIYLCSVVGTGGGGYTFGSGTRLTVV.

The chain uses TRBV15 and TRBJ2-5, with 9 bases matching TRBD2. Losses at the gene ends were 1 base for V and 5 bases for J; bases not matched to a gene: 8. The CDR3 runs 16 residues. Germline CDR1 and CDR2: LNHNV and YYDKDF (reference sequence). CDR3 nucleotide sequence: TGTGCCACCAGCAGAGCGAATAGCGGGGGCTGGGAGACCCAGTACTTC. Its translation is CATSRANSGGWETQYF.

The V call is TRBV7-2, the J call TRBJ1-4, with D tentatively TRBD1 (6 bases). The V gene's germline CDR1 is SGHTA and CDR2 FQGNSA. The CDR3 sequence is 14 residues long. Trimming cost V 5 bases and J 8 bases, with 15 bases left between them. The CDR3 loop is CASSANRAREKLFF. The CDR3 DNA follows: TGTGCCAGCAGCGCCAACAGGGCTAGGGAAAAACTGTTTTTT.

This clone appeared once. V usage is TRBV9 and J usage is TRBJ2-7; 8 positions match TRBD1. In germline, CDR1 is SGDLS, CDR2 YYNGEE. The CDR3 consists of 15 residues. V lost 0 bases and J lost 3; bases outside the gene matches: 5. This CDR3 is CASSVGSGQDYEQYF. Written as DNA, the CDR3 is TGTGCCAGCAGCGTAGGTTCGGGACAGGACTACGAGCAGTACTTC.

DNA for the CDR3: TGTGCCAGCACGCAGGGTTTGGCCGAGCAGTACTTC. Translation gives CASTQGLAEQYF. This rearrangement joins TRBV6-1 to TRBJ2-7; the D gene is possibly TRBD1 (5 bases). Trimming cost V 7 bases and J 6 bases, with 13 bases left between them. CDR1 is MNHNS and CDR2 is SASEGT in the germline V gene. The CDR3 is 12 amino acids.

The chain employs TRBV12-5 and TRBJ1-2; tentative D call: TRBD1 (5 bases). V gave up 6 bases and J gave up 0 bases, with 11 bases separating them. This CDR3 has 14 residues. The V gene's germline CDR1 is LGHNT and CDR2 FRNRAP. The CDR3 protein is CASGQRGSNYGYTF. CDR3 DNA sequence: TGTGCTAGTGGCCAAAGGGGATCTAACTATGGCTACACCTTC. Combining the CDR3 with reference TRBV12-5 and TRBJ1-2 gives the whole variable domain DARVTQTPRHKVTEMGQEVTMRCQPILGHNTVFWYRQTMMQGLELLAYFRNRAPLDDSGMPKDRFSAEMPDATLATLKIQPSEPRDSAVYFCASGQRGSNYGYTFGSGTRLTVV.

CDR3 sequence: CASSRGGPDTQYF. Here the CDR3 DNA reads TGTGCCAGTAGTAGGGGGGGGCCAGATACGCAGTATTTT. This chain connects TRBV19 to TRBJ2-3; tentatively, D is TRBD2 (7 bases). CDR3 length equals 13 residues. Per the germline V gene, CDR1 is LNHDA and CDR2 is SQIVND (reference sequence). The germline V and J ends were trimmed by 4 bases and 4 bases, with 9 bases remaining between them.

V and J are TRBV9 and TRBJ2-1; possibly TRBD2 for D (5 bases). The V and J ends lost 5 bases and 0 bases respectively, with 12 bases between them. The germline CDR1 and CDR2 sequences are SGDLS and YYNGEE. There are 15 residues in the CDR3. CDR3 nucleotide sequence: TGTGCCAGCAGTGCCTCCGGGAACTCCTACAATGAGCAGTTCTTC. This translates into CASSASGNSYNEQFF.

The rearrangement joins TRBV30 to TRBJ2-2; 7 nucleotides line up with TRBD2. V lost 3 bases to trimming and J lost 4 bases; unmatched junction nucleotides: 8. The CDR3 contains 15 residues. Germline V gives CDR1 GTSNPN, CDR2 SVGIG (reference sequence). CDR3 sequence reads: CAWRGRTRSTGELFF. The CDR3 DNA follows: TGTGCCTGGAGGGGTCGGACTAGGTCCACCGGGGAGCTGTTTTTT.

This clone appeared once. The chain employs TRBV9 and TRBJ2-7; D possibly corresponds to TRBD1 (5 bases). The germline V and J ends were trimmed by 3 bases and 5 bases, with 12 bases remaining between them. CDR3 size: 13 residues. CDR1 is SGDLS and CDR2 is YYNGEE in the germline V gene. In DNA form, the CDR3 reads TGTGCCAGCAGCGGCCAGGGTTCCCACGAGCAGTACTTC. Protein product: CASSGQGSHEQYF.

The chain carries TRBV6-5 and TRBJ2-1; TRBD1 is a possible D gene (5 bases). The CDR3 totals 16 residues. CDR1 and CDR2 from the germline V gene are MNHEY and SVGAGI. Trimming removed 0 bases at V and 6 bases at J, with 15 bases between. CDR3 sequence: CASSYSMPGLGNEQFF. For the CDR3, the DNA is TGTGCCAGCAGTTACTCGATGCCAGGGTTAGGCAATGAGCAGTTCTTC.

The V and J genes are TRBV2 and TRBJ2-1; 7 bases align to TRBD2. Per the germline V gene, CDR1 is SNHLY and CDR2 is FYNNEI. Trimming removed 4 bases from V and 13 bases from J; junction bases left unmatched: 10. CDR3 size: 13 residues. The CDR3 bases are TGTGCCAGCAGTGCCTCGGGGGGTTGGCTTCAGTTCTTC. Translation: CASSASGGWLQFF.

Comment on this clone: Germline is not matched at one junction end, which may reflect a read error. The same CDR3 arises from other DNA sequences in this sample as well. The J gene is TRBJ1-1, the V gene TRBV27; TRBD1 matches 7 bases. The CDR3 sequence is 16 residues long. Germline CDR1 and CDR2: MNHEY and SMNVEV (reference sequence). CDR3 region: CASSSHSTGWATEAFF. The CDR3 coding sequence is TGTGCCAGTAGTTCCCATTCGACAGGGTGGGCAACTGAAGCTTTCTTT.

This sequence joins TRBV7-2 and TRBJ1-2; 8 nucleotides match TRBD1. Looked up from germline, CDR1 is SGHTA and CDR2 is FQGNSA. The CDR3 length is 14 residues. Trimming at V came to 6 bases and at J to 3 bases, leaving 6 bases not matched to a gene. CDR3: CASRHTGGDYGYTF. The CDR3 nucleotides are TGTGCCAGCAGGCATACAGGGGGGGACTATGGCTACACCTTC.

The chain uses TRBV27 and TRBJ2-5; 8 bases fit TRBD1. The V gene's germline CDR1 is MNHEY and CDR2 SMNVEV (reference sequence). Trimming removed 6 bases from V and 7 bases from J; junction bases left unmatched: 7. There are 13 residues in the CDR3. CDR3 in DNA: TGTGCCAGCAGGGGCCAGGGGGCAGGGACCCAGTACTTC. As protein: CASRGQGAGTQYF.

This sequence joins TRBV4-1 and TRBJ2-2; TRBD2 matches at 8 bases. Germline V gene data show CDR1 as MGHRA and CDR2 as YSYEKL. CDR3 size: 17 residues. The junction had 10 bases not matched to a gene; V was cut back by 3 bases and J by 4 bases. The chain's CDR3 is CASSHGRAGGLTGELFF. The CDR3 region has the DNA TGCGCCAGCAGCCATGGGCGGGCGGGGGGCCTCACCGGGGAGCTGTTTTTT.

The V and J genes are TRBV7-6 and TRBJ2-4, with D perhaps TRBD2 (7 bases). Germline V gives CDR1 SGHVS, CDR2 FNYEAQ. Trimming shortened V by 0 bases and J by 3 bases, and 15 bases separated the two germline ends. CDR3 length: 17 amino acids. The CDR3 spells CASSLAGGGEIKNIQYF. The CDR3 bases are TGTGCCAGCAGCTTAGCGGGAGGGGGGGAAATCAAAAACATTCAGTACTTC.

In nucleotides, the CDR3 is TGCGCCAGCAGCCCCCGGGGGGTTGGCGAAAAACTGTTTTTT. Translated: CASSPRGVGEKLFF. The chain joins TRBV4-1 to TRBJ1-4; TRBD1 might be the D (5 bases). This CDR3 region has 14 residues. Germline CDR1 reads MGHRA; CDR2 reads YSYEKL. Trimming took 4 bases from V and 8 from J, leaving 14 bases between them.

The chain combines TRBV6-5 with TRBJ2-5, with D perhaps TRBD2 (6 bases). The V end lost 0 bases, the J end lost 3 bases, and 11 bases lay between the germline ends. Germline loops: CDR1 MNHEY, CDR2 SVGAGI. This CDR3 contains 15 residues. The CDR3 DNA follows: TGTGCCAGCAGTTACTCGGGAGGAGGGAAAGAGACCCAGTACTTC. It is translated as CASSYSGGGKETQYF.

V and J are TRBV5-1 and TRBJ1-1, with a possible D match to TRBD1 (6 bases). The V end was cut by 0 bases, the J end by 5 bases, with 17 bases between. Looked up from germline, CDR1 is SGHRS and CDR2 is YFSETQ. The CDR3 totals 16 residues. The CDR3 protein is CASSLDSRGRFTEAFF. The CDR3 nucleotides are TGCGCCAGCAGCTTGGATAGCAGGGGAAGGTTTACTGAAGCTTTCTTT.

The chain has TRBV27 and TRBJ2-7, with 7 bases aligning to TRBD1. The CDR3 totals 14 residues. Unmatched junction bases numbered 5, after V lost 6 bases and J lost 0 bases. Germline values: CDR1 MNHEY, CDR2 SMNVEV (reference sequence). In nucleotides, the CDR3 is TGTGCCAGCAGGATCCGGGACAGCTCCTACGAGCAGTACTTC. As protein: CASRIRDSSYEQYF.

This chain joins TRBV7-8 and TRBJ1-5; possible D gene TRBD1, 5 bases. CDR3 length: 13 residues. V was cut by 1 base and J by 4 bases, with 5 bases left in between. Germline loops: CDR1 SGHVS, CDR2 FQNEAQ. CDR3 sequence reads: CASSLGQNQPQHF. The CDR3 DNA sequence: TGTGCCAGCAGCTTAGGACAGAATCAGCCCCAGCATTTT.

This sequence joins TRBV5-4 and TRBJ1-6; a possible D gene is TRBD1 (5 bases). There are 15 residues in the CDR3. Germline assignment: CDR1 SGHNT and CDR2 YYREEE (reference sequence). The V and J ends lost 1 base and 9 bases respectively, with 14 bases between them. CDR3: CASSLIGGKGSPLHF. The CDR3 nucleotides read TGTGCCAGCAGCTTGATCGGGGGAAAGGGTTCACCCCTCCACTTT.

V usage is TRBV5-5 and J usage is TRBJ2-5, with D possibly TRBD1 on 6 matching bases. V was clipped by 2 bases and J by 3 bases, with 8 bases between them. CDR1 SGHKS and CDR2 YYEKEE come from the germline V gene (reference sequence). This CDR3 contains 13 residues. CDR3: CASSFPGEETQYF. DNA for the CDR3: TGTGCCAGCAGCTTTCCAGGGGAAGAGACCCAGTACTTC. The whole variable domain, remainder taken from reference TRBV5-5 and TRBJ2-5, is DAGVTQSPTHLIKTRGQQVTLRCSPISGHKSVSWYQQVLGQGPQFIFQYYEKEERGRGNFPDRFSARQFPNYSSELNVNALLLGDSALYLCASSFPGEETQYFGPGTRLLVL.

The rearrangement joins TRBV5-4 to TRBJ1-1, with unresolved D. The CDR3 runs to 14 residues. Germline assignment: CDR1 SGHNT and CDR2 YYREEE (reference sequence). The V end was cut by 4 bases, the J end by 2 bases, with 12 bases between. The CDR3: CASSREVGNTEAFF. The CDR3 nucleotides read TGTGCCAGCAGCCGGGAGGTCGGAAACACTGAAGCTTTCTTT. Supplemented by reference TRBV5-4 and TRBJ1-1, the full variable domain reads ETGVTQSPTHLIKTRGQQVTLRCSSQSGHNTVSWYQQALGQGPQFIFQYYREEENGRGNFPPRFSGLQFPNYSSELNVNALELDDSALYLCASSREVGNTEAFFGQGTRLTVV.

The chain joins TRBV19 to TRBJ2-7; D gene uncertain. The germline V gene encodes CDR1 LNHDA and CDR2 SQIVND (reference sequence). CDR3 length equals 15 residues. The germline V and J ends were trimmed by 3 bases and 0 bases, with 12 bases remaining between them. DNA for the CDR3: TGTGCCAGTAGTATTTCGGCAGACACCTCCTACGAGCAGTACTTC. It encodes CASSISADTSYEQYF.